The next 12 T cell receptor beta chains were all read from a single sample in a study of cytomegalovirus exposure and HLA in healthy donors. 60 Vbeta and 13 Jbeta primers were used in PCR. Clones were sequenced by immunoSEQ multiplex PCR, and TCRdb holds only the in-frame ones, with some missing. Of more than 90,000 clones listed, roughly 80% are singletons. Specimen: PBMCs. These TCRs come from a man aged 35 to 55 in good health and CMV-seropositive.

The chain joins TRBV27 to TRBJ1-2, with 8 bases fitting TRBD1. This CDR3 has 15 amino acids. Germline-derived CDR1 and CDR2 are MNHEY and SMNVEV (reference sequence). With V trimmed by 0 bases and J by 4 bases, 4 bases remained unmatched. CDR3 in amino acids: CASSLSRGQAYGYTF. CDR3 DNA sequence: TGTGCCAGCAGTTTATCCCGGGGACAGGCCTATGGCTACACCTTC.

J is TRBJ2-7 and V is TRBV2, with 8 bases matching TRBD1. Trimming at V came to 6 bases and at J to 0 bases, leaving 7 bases not matched to a gene. This CDR3 has 15 amino acids. Germline CDR1 and CDR2: SNHLY and FYNNEI. For the CDR3, the DNA is TGTGCCAGCAGCGAGGACAGGGCCTTCTCCTACGAGCAGTACTTC. This translates into CASSEDRAFSYEQYF. Combining the CDR3 with reference TRBV2 and TRBJ2-7 gives the whole variable domain EPEVTQTPSHQVTQMGQEVILRCVPISNHLYFYWYRQILGQKVEFLVSFYNNEISEKSEIFDDQFSVERPDGSNFTLKIRSTKLEDSAMYFCASSEDRAFSYEQYFGPGTRLTVT.

The chain links TRBV5-1 to TRBJ2-2; a weak D match, TRBD1 (5 bases). Trimming took 5 bases from V and 1 from J, leaving 6 bases between them. The length of the CDR3 is 13 residues. Per the germline V gene, CDR1 is SGHRS and CDR2 is YFSETQ. The DNA of the CDR3 is TGCGCCAGCAGTGGACAGAACACCGGGGAGCTGTTTTTT. It specifies CASSGQNTGELFF.

The genes are TRBV4-2 and TRBJ1-1; 8 bases line up with TRBD1. Germline CDR1 and CDR2: LGHNA and YNFKEQ. The CDR3 length is 15 residues. V was clipped by 0 bases and J by 0 bases; unmatched bases: 0. The CDR3 DNA reads TGTGCCAGCAGCCAAGAGGGACAGGTGAACACTGAAGCTTTCTTT. Its protein is CASSQEGQVNTEAFF.

This clone was seen at least ten times. The rearrangement uses TRBV7-9 and TRBJ2-5; perhaps TRBD2 as D (6 bases). Trimming pared 5 bases from V and 5 bases from J, leaving 21 bases between. The CDR3 runs to 16 residues. CDR1 SEHNR and CDR2 FQNEAQ come from the germline V gene (reference sequence). The CDR3 reads CASSGTGTSARETQYF. The CDR3 DNA reads as TGTGCCAGCAGCGGGACCGGGACTTCAGCGAGGGAGACCCAGTACTTC.

V and J are TRBV9 and TRBJ2-5; TRBD2 matches 12 bases. The junction had 4 bases not matched to a gene; V was cut back by 0 bases and J by 4 bases. This CDR3 comprises 16 residues. CDR1 is SGDLS and CDR2 is YYNGEE in the germline V gene. The DNA for the CDR3 is TGTGCCAGCAGCGTAGGGCTAGCGGGAGGGATAGAGACCCAGTACTTC. This sequence encodes CASSVGLAGGIETQYF.

This sequence joins TRBV18 and TRBJ1-3; TRBD1 aligns across 8 bases. Germline V gene data show CDR1 as KGHSH and CDR2 as LQKENI. The CDR3 runs 16 residues. Losses at the gene ends were 6 bases for V and 0 bases for J; bases not matched to a gene: 7. For the CDR3, the DNA is TGTGCCAGCTCCCAATCCACAGGGGGCTCTGGAAACACCATATATTTT. Its protein is CASSQSTGGSGNTIYF.

The V gene is TRBV20-1, the J gene TRBJ1-2; TRBD1 agrees at 10 bases. V lost 5 bases, J lost 10 bases, and 4 bases stayed unmatched. The CDR3 totals 11 residues. The germline CDR1 and CDR2 sequences are DFQATT and SNEGSKA (reference sequence). DNA of the CDR3: TGCAGTGCTTCCGGGACAGGGGACTACACCTTC. Protein: CSASGTGDYTF.

This clone was seen a handful of times. The chain is built from TRBV4-1 and TRBJ2-7, with 7 positions matching TRBD1. V lost 6 bases, J lost 3 bases, and 5 bases stayed unmatched. This CDR3 region has 13 residues. The V gene's germline CDR1 is MGHRA and CDR2 YSYEKL. The CDR3 nucleotides are TGCGCCAGCAGTTACGGGACAGACTACGAGCAGTACTTC. Translated: CASSYGTDYEQYF.

The CDR3 here is CASSVGLAGGLTDTQYF. The CDR3 bases are TGTGCCAGCAGCGTAGGCCTAGCGGGGGGCCTCACAGATACGCAGTATTTT. The chain recombines TRBV9 with TRBJ2-3; 11 nucleotides align to TRBD2. Germline values: CDR1 SGDLS, CDR2 YYNGEE. CDR3 length equals 17 residues. V trimming: 0 bases; J trimming: 2 bases; junction bases outside the gene matches: 5.

The chain is built from TRBV11-2 and TRBJ2-5; D may be TRBD2 (5 bases). The J call may not be correct, given that the DNA end is closer to TRBJ2-7. The CDR3 extends over 14 amino acids. In germline, CDR1 is SGHAT, CDR2 FQNNGV. Here the CDR3 DNA reads TGTGCCAGCAGCCACGCCTGGGGAGACTACGAGCAGTACTTC. It codes for CASSHAWGDYEQYF.

The chain couples TRBV5-1 to TRBJ2-7, with D tentatively TRBD2 (6 bases). Germline V gene data show CDR1 as SGHRS and CDR2 as YFSETQ. V was pared by 3 bases and J by 2 bases, with 15 bases between. The CDR3 covers 15 residues. CDR3: CASSSAASAAYEQYF. In nucleotides, the CDR3 is TGCGCCAGCAGCTCCGCGGCTAGCGCGGCCTACGAGCAGTACTTC.